Listed below are T cell receptor beta chains from one sample, sequenced in a study of shared clonotypes between healthy human individuals. Some clones are missing from TCRdb's copy, which holds only in-frame ones; the method was immunoSEQ multiplex PCR. Seen here are about 1,900,000 clones, about 95% observed once, and the top ten hold more than 0.95%. The source material was naive CD8+ T cells sorted from blood. Receptor source: a man between 18 and 35 years old in good health. Each CDR3 is given with its conserved first and last residue. The D gene is left open where the match is weak. Size is stated for part of the rows, as once, few or many counts, or as a class when the clone is expanded.

. | TRBJ2-7 | TRBV4-1 | . | TGCGCCAGCAGCCATATACAGGGACCGTACGAGCAGTACTTC | CASSHIQGPYEQYF
TRBD2 | TRBJ2-1 | TRBV10-2 | . | TGCGCCAGCAGTGATCCAAGCGGGACTAGCGGGAGGGCAGGGTACAATGAGCAGTTCTTC | CASSDPSGTSGRAGYNEQFF
. | TRBJ2-3 | TRBV14 | . | TGTGCCAGCAGCGTTCTGAGCACAGATACGCAGTATTTT | CASSVLSTDTQYF
TRBD1 | TRBJ1-5 | TRBV4-1 | . | TGCGCCAGCAGCCTGCAACAGGGGGCTGACAATCAGCCCCAGCATTTT | CASSLQQGADNQPQHF
TRBD1 | TRBJ2-1 | TRBV5-5 | . | TGTGCCAGCAGCCCCTATGGGACAGTAATGTACAATGAGCAGTTCTTC | CASSPYGTVMYNEQFF
. | TRBJ1-2 | TRBV29-1 | . | TGCAGCGTTGATGGTCCCGGGGATGGCTACACCTTC | CSVDGPGDGYTF
. | TRBJ1-5 | TRBV6-1 | . | TGTGCCAGCAGTGAAGCACGGACACTCTATAGCAATCAGCCCCAGCATTTT | CASSEARTLYSNQPQHF
. | TRBJ1-5 | TRBV7-9 | . | TGTGCCAGCAGCTCCTCCGGGGACCAGCCCCAGCATTTT | CASSSSGDQPQHF
. | TRBJ2-7 | TRBV4-1 | once | TGCGCCAGCAGCCAAGATGTCGGGAGCTCCTACGAGCAGTACTTC | CASSQDVGSSYEQYF
. | TRBJ2-5 | TRBV6-5 | . | TGTGCCAGCAGCCCACGGACAGACCAAGAGACCCAGTACTTC | CASSPRTDQETQYF
. | TRBJ2-1 | TRBV20-1 | once | TGCAGTGCTAGTACGGGAGAGGTCCAGTTCTTC | CSASTGEVQFF
. | TRBJ2-3 | TRBV5-1 | . | TGCGCCAGCAGCTCCCAAAAAGCGGCTCGAGAAGATACGCAGTATTTT | CASSSQKAAREDTQYF
. | TRBJ2-7 | TRBV4-1 | once | TGCGCCAGCAGCCCAGGGATCACCTACGAGCAGTACTTC | CASSPGITYEQYF
TRBD1 | TRBJ2-7 | TRBV27 | . | TGTGCCAGCAGTTGGACAGGGGGCCAGGACGAGCAGTACTTC | CASSWTGGQDEQYF
. | TRBJ2-1 | TRBV7-9 | . | TGTGCCAGCAGCGGGGAGACCGAGATCTACAATGAGCAGTTCTTC | CASSGETEIYNEQFF
TRBD2 | TRBJ2-2 | TRBV7-9 | . | TGTGCCAGCAGGAGCGGGGGCGACACCGGGGAGCTGTTTTTT | CASRSGGDTGELFF
TRBD1 | TRBJ1-2 | TRBV5-8 | . | TGTGCCAGCAGCTTGGGATATGGGACAGGGGATGGCTACACCTTC | CASSLGYGTGDGYTF
. | TRBJ1-4 | TRBV4-1 | . | TGCGCCAGCAGACCCGTGGGAACTAATGAAAAACTGTTTTTT | CASRPVGTNEKLFF
. | TRBJ2-3 | TRBV27 | . | TGTGCCAGCAGTCCGCAGACTGCCCCAGATACGCAGTATTTT | CASSPQTAPDTQYF
. | TRBJ2-3 | TRBV11-2 | . | TGTGCCAGCAGCTTCGGGTGGGGCACAGATACGCAGTATTTT | CASSFGWGTDTQYF
. | TRBJ2-1 | TRBV6-6 | . | TGTGCCAGCATTCCTAGGGACTCCTTATTCAATGAGCAGTTCTTC | CASIPRDSLFNEQFF
. | TRBJ1-4 | TRBV5-8 | . | TGTGCCAGCGCCGGATATGAACTGTTTTTT | CASAGYELFF
. | TRBJ1-1 | TRBV6-1 | . | TGTGCCAGCAGTGTTTACCGGGACGGAGCCACTGAAGCTTTCTTT | CASSVYRDGATEAFF
. | TRBJ1-5 | TRBV28 | . | TGTGCCAGCAGCCTGGACATGTATCAGCCCCAGCATTTT | CASSLDMYQPQHF
TRBD2 | TRBJ2-3 | TRBV7-9 | . | TGTGCCAGCAGCCCTAGCGGGTCCCCTAGCACAGATACGCAGTATTTT | CASSPSGSPSTDTQYF
. | TRBJ2-7 | TRBV7-2 | . | TGTGCCAGCAGCTGGCGGGAAGAAAACTACGAGCAGTACTTC | CASSWREENYEQYF
TRBD1 | TRBJ2-3 | TRBV6-1 | . | TGTGCCAGCAGTGGACAGGGCCCAGATACGCAGTATTTT | CASSGQGPDTQYF
TRBD1 | TRBJ2-2 | TRBV13 | . | TGTGCCAGCAGCGCGGGCGGGACAGGGGCCACCGGGGAGCTGTTTTTT | CASSAGGTGATGELFF
. | TRBJ2-2 | TRBV14 | . | TGTGCCAGCAGCCAGTCACCTAACACCGGGGAGCTGTTTTTT | CASSQSPNTGELFF
. | TRBJ2-7 | TRBV4-2 | . | TGTGCCAGCAGCCAAGACGCGACAGAAGAGTACTCCTACGAGCAGTACTTC | CASSQDATEEYSYEQYF
. | TRBJ1-2 | TRBV6-4 | . | TGTGCCAAAGACAGATCGTATGGCTACACCTTC | CAKDRSYGYTF
. | TRBJ2-1 | TRBV29-1 | . | TGCAGCGTTGGGGACCCAGACAATGAGCAGTTCTTC | CSVGDPDNEQFF
TRBD1 | TRBJ2-1 | TRBV5-1 | . | TGCGCCAGCAGCCTACCGGGACAGGGTGACAATGAGCAGTTCTTC | CASSLPGQGDNEQFF
. | TRBJ2-7 | TRBV30 | . | TGTGCCTGGAAAGTTATCAGTGGCTTGTCCTACGAGCAGTACTTC | CAWKVISGLSYEQYF
TRBD1 | TRBJ2-3 | TRBV5-4 | . | TGTGCCAGCAGCTTCACCGGGACAGATAGAGATACGCAGTATTTT | CASSFTGTDRDTQYF
. | TRBJ2-2 | TRBV6-5 | . | TGTGCCAGCAGTTACGCTGACAACACCGGGGAGCTGTTTTTT | CASSYADNTGELFF
TRBD2 | TRBJ2-3 | TRBV9 | . | TGTGCCAGCTCAGCGGGAGGAGGGGCAGATACGCAGTATTTT | CASSAGGGADTQYF
. | TRBJ2-5 | TRBV27 | . | TGTGCCAGCAGTTTATCGGGGAATCTCGGGGAGACCCAGTACTTC | CASSLSGNLGETQYF
. | TRBJ2-1 | TRBV5-6 | . | TGTGCCAGCAGCTTTTTGGGGGCGAGCGAGTTCTTC | CASSFLGASEFF
TRBD2 | TRBJ2-7 | TRBV30 | . | TGTGCCTGGAGTGTATTGGGGCTAGCGGGAGACGAGCAGTACTTC | CAWSVLGLAGDEQYF
TRBD2 | TRBJ2-7 | TRBV9 | . | TGTGCCAGCAGCGGGGGAGGGGACGAGCAGTACTTC | CASSGGGDEQYF
TRBD2 | TRBJ2-7 | TRBV27 | once | TGTGCCAGCACTCTAGCGGGGCCAGGCTTCTACGAGCAGTACTTC | CASTLAGPGFYEQYF
. | TRBJ2-3 | TRBV25-1 | . | TGTGCCAGCAGTGGGGGATCGGTTATTAGCACAGATACGCAGTATTTT | CASSGGSVISTDTQYF
. | TRBJ2-1 | TRBV27 | . | TGTGCCAGCAGCACTAGTCCATCGCGATACAATGAGCAGTTCTTC | CASSTSPSRYNEQFF
TRBD2 | TRBJ2-7 | TRBV11-2 | once | TGTGCCAGCAGCGGCCTAGCGGGAGGGGACTACGAGCAGTACTTC | CASSGLAGGDYEQYF
. | TRBJ1-3 | TRBV19 | . | TGTGCCAGTAGTATAGGACCTGCAGAAAACACCATATATTTT | CASSIGPAENTIYF
. | TRBJ2-1 | TRBV29-1 | . | TGCAGCGTTGAAGATCCCAACAGGAACTACAATGAGCAGTTCTTC | CSVEDPNRNYNEQFF
TRBD2 | TRBJ2-1 | TRBV30 | . | TGTGCCTGGAGACCTCTAGCGGGATCGGCTGAGCAGTTCTTC | CAWRPLAGSAEQFF
TRBD2 | TRBJ2-1 | TRBV6-5 | . | TGTGCCAGCAGTTACGGGGCGGGAGGAGGAGAGCAGTTCTTC | CASSYGAGGGEQFF
. | TRBJ1-1 | TRBV9 | . | TGTGCCAGCAGCGCGACAGTCCATGAGTCCACTGAAGCTTTCTTT | CASSATVHESTEAFF
. | TRBJ2-7 | TRBV6-1 | . | TGTGCCAGCAGTGCCCTTCCCGGGTCCCCACAGGAGTACTTC | CASSALPGSPQEYF
. | TRBJ1-5 | TRBV19 | once | TGTGCCAGTAGTTCCGACAGTGGAGCCAATCAGCCCCAGCATTTT | CASSSDSGANQPQHF
. | TRBJ1-2 | TRBV19 | . | TGTGCCAGTAGTATAGATCTGGAAGGCGGCTACACCTTC | CASSIDLEGGYTF
TRBD1 | TRBJ1-1 | TRBV15 | . | TGTGCCACCAGCAGAAACCCGTGGGACAGCTCAATGAACACTGAAGCTTTCTTT | CATSRNPWDSSMNTEAFF
. | TRBJ2-3 | TRBV27 | . | TGTGCCAGCAGTTCCCTATCTAGCACAGATACGCAGTATTTT | CASSSLSSTDTQYF
TRBD2 | TRBJ2-2 | TRBV6-6 | . | TGTGCCAGCTTGCGGGAGAGATCGAACACCGGGGAGCTGTTTTTT | CASLRERSNTGELFF
. | TRBJ1-5 | TRBV4-1 | . | TGCGCCAGCAGCCACTCCCACGGGTTAAATCAGCCCCAGCATTTT | CASSHSHGLNQPQHF
TRBD2 | TRBJ2-2 | TRBV15 | . | TGTGCCACCAGCAGAGGACTAGCGGGAGGTGGGGAGCTGTTTTTT | CATSRGLAGGGELFF
. | TRBJ2-1 | TRBV13 | . | TGTGCCAGCAGCTTAGATTCCAATGAGCAGTTCTTC | CASSLDSNEQFF
TRBD2 | TRBJ2-1 | TRBV2 | once | TGTGCCAGCGGTAGCGGGAGGTATGAGCAGTTCTTC | CASGSGRYEQFF